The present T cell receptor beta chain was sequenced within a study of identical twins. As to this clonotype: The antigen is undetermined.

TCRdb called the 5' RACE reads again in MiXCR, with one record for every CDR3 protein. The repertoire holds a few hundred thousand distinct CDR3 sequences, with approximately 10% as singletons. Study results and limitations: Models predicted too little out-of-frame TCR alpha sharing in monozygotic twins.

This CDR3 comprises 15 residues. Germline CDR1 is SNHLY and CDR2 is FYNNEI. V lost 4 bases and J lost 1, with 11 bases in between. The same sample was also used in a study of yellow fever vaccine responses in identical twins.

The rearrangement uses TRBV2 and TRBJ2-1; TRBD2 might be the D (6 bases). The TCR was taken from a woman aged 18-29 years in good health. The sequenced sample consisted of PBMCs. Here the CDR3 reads CASSGGSGSYNEQFF. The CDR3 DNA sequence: TGTGCCAGCAGTGGGGGTAGCGGATCCTACAATGAGCAGTTCTTC.